This T cell receptor (beta chain) is from a study of shared clonotypes between healthy human individuals. There are 12 residues in the CDR3. V shed 7 bases and J shed 4 bases, with 9 bases lying between them. CDR1 is SGHDT and CDR2 is YYEEEE in the germline V gene. The authors loaded roughly 180 ng DNA, about 30,000 T cell genomes, into sorted-subset replicate PCRs. Original data processing: Filtering was not the same, since immunoSEQ gave junction-only sequences without quality scores. TCRdb's copy holds only in-frame clones and misses some; the assay was immunoSEQ multiplex PCR. That table furnishes V, J and clone size, whereas the DNA furnished D and trimming. This sample yields 1.5 million to 2.5 million clones, of which 85% to 95% are seen a single time; more than 0.95% belongs to the top ten. Terminally differentiated effector memory CD45RA+ cells were left out of the naive CD8 fraction, which was CD45RO-negative and positively selected for CCR7.

The sequencing sample was made of naive CD8+ T cells sorted from blood. The chain carries TRBV5-6 and TRBJ2-1; D is undetermined. The sequence derives from a young man in good health. DNA for the CDR3: TGTGCCAGCGGCCTCGGGTACAATGAGCAGTTCTTC. It codes for CASGLGYNEQFF.